These T cell receptor beta chains were read from a single sample in a study of radiotherapy plus CTLA-4 blockade in lung cancer. Profiled with immunoSEQ multiplex PCR; TCRdb holds only in-frame clones, not every one. Among 85,000 to 90,000 clones listed, roughly 70% were seen once. The sample in question was peripheral blood, obtained from a patient treated with radiotherapy plus ipilimumab. These receptors were obtained from a human donor with non-small cell lung cancer that progressed on radiotherapy plus ipilimumab. Both conserved end residues are part of each CDR3. The D gene is left open where the match is weak. Some rows have no size entry. The others give once, few or many, or a class for an expanded clone.

NA	NA	TRBV6-1	TRBJ2-7	TGTGCCAGCAGTGAACGCTACGAGCAGTACTTC	CASSERYEQYF
NA	NA	TRBV28	TRBJ2-1	TGTGCCAGCAGTTTATGGGGCGGGTCCACCAGCTCCTACAATGAGCAGTTCTTC	CASSLWGGSTSSYNEQFF
NA	NA	TRBV7-2	TRBJ1-1	TGTGCCAGCAGGCCAGGGGCCCTTCGGACTGAAGCTTTCTTT	CASRPGALRTEAFF
NA	NA	TRBV15	TRBJ2-7	TGTGCCACCAGCAGAGCAGGGACCTACGAGCAGTACTTC	CATSRAGTYEQYF
NA	TRBD1	TRBV7-7	TRBJ1-4	TGTGCCAGCAGCTTAGGGGGACAGGGACATAATGAAAAACTGTTTTTT	CASSLGGQGHNEKLFF
NA	NA	TRBV4-2	TRBJ1-2	TGTGCCAGCAGCCAAGCACGAGGCCCCTTCTATGGCTACACCTTC	CASSQARGPFYGYTF
once	NA	TRBV7-6	TRBJ2-5	TGTGCCAGCAGCTTAGAATGGGAGATGGAGACCCAGTACTTC	CASSLEWEMETQYF
NA	NA	TRBV28	TRBJ1-5	TGTGCCAGCAAACCCGAGGGACCGAGAAATCAGCCCCAGCATTTT	CASKPEGPRNQPQHF
NA	NA	TRBV6-5	TRBJ1-1	TGTGCCAGCAGAGGCCGGGCCTATTTAAACACTGAAGCTTTCTTT	CASRGRAYLNTEAFF
NA	NA	TRBV5-4	TRBJ1-4	TGTGCCAGCAGTGAAAGGGCCAGGGGAAATGAAAAACTGTTTTTT	CASSERARGNEKLFF
NA	TRBD2	TRBV19	TRBJ2-3	TGTGCCAGTAGTTCCCCTAGCGGGAGGGTCACAGATACGCAGTATTTT	CASSSPSGRVTDTQYF
few	TRBD1	TRBV5-4	TRBJ1-3	TGTGCCAGCAGCGAGGGGACAGGGCCAGGAAACACCATATATTTT	CASSEGTGPGNTIYF
NA	NA	TRBV14	TRBJ2-3	TGTGCCAGCAGCCGTCACAGCGCTAGCACAGATACGCAGTATTTT	CASSRHSASTDTQYF
NA	NA	TRBV7-8	TRBJ2-7	TGTGCCAGCAGCATATCCCAGGGTAACGAGCAGTACTTC	CASSISQGNEQYF
NA	NA	TRBV29-1	TRBJ2-3	TGCAGCGTCTCCATTAAGGCAGATACGCAGTATTTT	CSVSIKADTQYF
many	NA	TRBV18	TRBJ1-2	TGTGCCAGCTCACCCCCGAGCAGGACCTATGGCTACACCTTC	CASSPPSRTYGYTF
NA	NA	TRBV10-3	TRBJ1-4	TGTGCCATCAGGGACGGTGCAACTAATGAAAAACTGTTTTTT	CAIRDGATNEKLFF